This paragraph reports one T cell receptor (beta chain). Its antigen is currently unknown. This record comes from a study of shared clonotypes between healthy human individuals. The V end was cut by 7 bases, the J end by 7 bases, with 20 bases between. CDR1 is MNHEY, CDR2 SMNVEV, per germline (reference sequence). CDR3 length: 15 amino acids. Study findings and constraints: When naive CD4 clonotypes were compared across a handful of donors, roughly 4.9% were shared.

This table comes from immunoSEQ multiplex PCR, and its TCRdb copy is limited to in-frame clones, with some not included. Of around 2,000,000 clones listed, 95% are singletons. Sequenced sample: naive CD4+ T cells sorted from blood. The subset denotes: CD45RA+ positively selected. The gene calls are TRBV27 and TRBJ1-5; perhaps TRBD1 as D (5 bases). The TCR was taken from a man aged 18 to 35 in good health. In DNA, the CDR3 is TGTGCCAGCAAGAGAGAAGGGACGGGTCTCCAGCCCCAGCATTTT. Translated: CASKREGTGLQPQHF.